Below, 24 T cell receptor beta chains from the same sample are listed, as sequenced in a study of T-cell memory formation after mild COVID-19. TCRdb called the 5' RACE reads again in MiXCR, with one record for every CDR3 protein. The sample consists of some 57,000 distinct CDR3 sequences, over 9% of them appearing once. Sequencing input: PBMCs or a T cell subset sorted from them (not recorded which). The source is a man aged 18 to 29 who had mild COVID-19 (a few samples of this study predate the infection). Cell type and time point are not known.

The chain carries TRBV20-1 and TRBJ1-3; D gene ambiguous. Germline CDR1 reads DFQATT; CDR2 reads SNEGSKA (reference sequence). V lost 3 bases to trimming and J lost 4 bases, with 10 bases between them. This CDR3 region has 13 residues. CDR3 sequence (DNA): TGCAGTGCTAGTCGCTCCGGAGGAAACACCATATATTTT. As protein: CSASRSGGNTIYF.

This clonotype was counted a few times. The chain joins TRBV7-8 to TRBJ1-1; possibly TRBD1 for D (5 bases). CDR3 length equals 13 residues. The V and J ends lost 8 bases and 1 base respectively, with 11 bases between them. Germline V gene data show CDR1 as SGHVS and CDR2 as FQNEAQ. The CDR3 region has the DNA TGTGCCAGCCTCCAGGGACCGAACACTGAAGCTTTCTTT. Its protein is CASLQGPNTEAFF.

The chain has TRBV5-6 and TRBJ2-1; D might be TRBD2 (6 bases). Germline CDR1 and CDR2: SGHDT and YYEEEE. The CDR3 has 17 residues. V lost 3 bases to trimming and J lost 7 bases, with 23 bases between them. CDR3 DNA sequence: TGTGCCAGCAGCTGGTTCTCCGGGACTGGAGGGTCAAATGAGCAGTTCTTC. Protein product: CASSWFSGTGGSNEQFF.

The rearrangement uses TRBV4-2 and TRBJ1-5; TRBD1 is a possible D gene (6 bases). The germline gives CDR1 LGHNA, CDR2 YNFKEQ. With 0 bases removed from V and 1 base from J, the gap between germline ends came to 10 bases. This CDR3 spans 16 amino acids. CDR3 region: CASSQDQGRSNQPQHF. DNA of the CDR3: TGTGCCAGCAGCCAAGACCAGGGGCGGAGCAATCAGCCCCAGCATTTT.

The V gene is TRBV28, the J gene TRBJ1-2; D is ambiguous. V was clipped by 3 bases and J by 5 bases, with 10 bases between them. CDR1 and CDR2 (germline): MDHEN, SYDVKM. The CDR3 extends over 13 amino acids. CDR3 DNA sequence: TGTGCCAGCAGTTTTGCACAGTCTTATGGCTACACCTTC. This translates into CASSFAQSYGYTF.

This clonotype has more than one count but fewer than ten. The rearrangement joins TRBV30 to TRBJ2-3, with TRBD1 matching 7 bases. Germline values: CDR1 GTSNPN, CDR2 SVGIG (reference sequence). There are 11 residues in the CDR3. With V trimmed by 4 bases and J by 6 bases, 1 base remained unmatched. The CDR3 DNA follows: TGTGCCTGGACAGGGGGTGATACGCAGTATTTT. Translated: CAWTGGDTQYF. Looking up the rest from reference TRBV30 and TRBJ2-3 gives the full variable domain: SQTIHQWPATLVQPVGSPLSLECTVEGTSNPNLYWYRQAAGRGLQLLFYSVGIGQISSEVPQNLSASRPQDRQFILSSKKLLLSDSGFYLCAWTGGDTQYFGPGTRLTVL.

In its sample, this clonotype was seen a few times. J is TRBJ2-1 and V is TRBV7-9; the D gene could be TRBD1 or TRBD2 (5 bases each). Germline V lookup: CDR1 SEHNR, CDR2 FQNEAQ (reference sequence). This CDR3 has 16 amino acids. Trimming took off 1 base at V and 0 bases at J, with 10 bases between the two ends. The CDR3 bases are TGTGCCAGCAGCTTAGGTTGGGGGAGCTCCTACAATGAGCAGTTCTTC. Residues: CASSLGWGSSYNEQFF.

This clonotype has a handful of counts. The rearrangement links TRBV29-1 to TRBJ1-2, with D possibly TRBD1 on 5 matching bases. The CDR3 length is 9 residues. Germline V CDR1 and CDR2: SQVTM, ANQGSEA. The V end was cut by 4 bases, the J end by 8 bases, with 5 bases between. For the CDR3, the DNA is TGCAGCGTTGGGGGGGGCTACACCTTC. Encoded protein: CSVGGGYTF.

A few counts support this clonotype. The V gene is TRBV6-2 or TRBV6-3, the J gene TRBJ1-5; D is perhaps TRBD1 (5 bases). The CDR3 is 13 amino acids. The V gene's germline CDR1 is MNHEY and CDR2 SVGEGT. Between the trimmed V and J ends, which lost 0 bases and 5 bases, there was a span of 5 bases. CDR3 region: CASSYSGDQPQHF. The CDR3 DNA sequence: TGTGCCAGCAGTTACTCGGGGGATCAGCCCCAGCATTTT.

This clonotype was observed at least ten times. The J gene is TRBJ2-1, the V gene TRBV7-2; D is possibly TRBD1 or TRBD2 (7 bases each). Trimming removed 4 bases at V and 6 bases at J, with 16 bases between. There are 15 residues in the CDR3. Germline values: CDR1 SGHTA, CDR2 FQGNSA. CDR3 sequence reads: CASSSQGGGFNEQFF. The CDR3 bases are TGTGCCAGCAGCTCCCAGGGGGGGGGATTCAATGAGCAGTTCTTC.

There are many counts of this clonotype. The chain uses TRBV4-1 and TRBJ2-3; D remains ambiguous. Trimming stripped 3 bases from V and 4 bases from J, with 11 bases between. Germline loops: CDR1 MGHRA, CDR2 YSYEKL. The CDR3 is 14 amino acids. CDR3 DNA sequence: TGCGCCAGCAGCCAGGGCACCGGCCCAGATACGCAGTATTTT. Encoded protein: CASSQGTGPDTQYF.

This clonotype showed up just a few times. The gene calls are TRBV20-1 and TRBJ2-1; 15 nucleotides align to TRBD2. Germline assignment: CDR1 DFQATT and CDR2 SNEGSKA (reference sequence). The CDR3 runs to 15 residues. J lost 9 bases, V lost 5 bases, and 8 bases had no gene match. The CDR3 DNA follows: TGCAGTGCTTGGACTAGCGGGGGGGCCTTTGGTGAGCAGTTCTTC. This encodes CSAWTSGGAFGEQFF.

This clonotype was observed at least ten times. The V call is TRBV12-3 or TRBV12-4, the J call TRBJ1-2; no clear D. The V end was cut by 6 bases, the J end by 0 bases, with 8 bases between. CDR3 length: 13 amino acids. CDR3 bases: TGTGCCAGCAGACCGGGATCTAACTATGGCTACACCTTC. It specifies CASRPGSNYGYTF.

CDR3 residues: CASSYRGRREQFF. For the CDR3, the DNA is TGTGCCAGCAGCTACCGGGGGCGTCGAGAGCAGTTCTTC. The chain couples TRBV6-2 or TRBV6-3 to TRBJ2-1, with D possibly being TRBD1 or TRBD2 (6 bases each). Per germline, CDR1 MNHEY and CDR2 SVGEGT. The CDR3 has 13 amino acids. V was trimmed by 6 bases and J by 10 bases, leaving 16 bases between them.

Many counts were recorded for this clonotype. The gene calls are TRBV6-5 and TRBJ2-7; 11 positions match TRBD1. Germline V gene data show CDR1 as MNHEY and CDR2 as SVGAGI. J gave up 0 bases and V 6 bases, and 7 bases lay outside the gene matches. The CDR3 is made up of 16 amino acids. The CDR3 sequence: CASRPSGTGGSYEQYV. CDR3 in DNA: TGTGCCAGCAGACCTTCCGGGACAGGGGGCTCCTACGAGCAGTACGTC.

This clonotype was observed a handful of times. The rearrangement uses TRBV10-3 and TRBJ2-5; 13 nucleotides line up with TRBD2. Germline V CDR1 and CDR2: ENHRY, SYGVKD. Unmatched junction bases numbered 7, after V lost 5 bases and J lost 4 bases. This CDR3 is 16 amino acids long. The CDR3 loop reads CAISQGLAGLVETQYF. The CDR3 nucleotides read TGTGCCATCAGTCAGGGACTAGCGGGGTTGGTAGAGACCCAGTACTTC.

This clonotype was seen at least ten times. The chain joins TRBV2 to TRBJ2-2; D not certain. V lost 6 bases to trimming and J lost 5 bases, with 4 bases between them. Germline CDR1 reads SNHLY; CDR2 reads FYNNEI. The CDR3 has 11 amino acids. The CDR3 sequence: CASRETGELFF. Here the CDR3 DNA reads TGTGCCAGCAGGGAAACCGGGGAGCTGTTTTTT.

The J gene is TRBJ2-5, the V gene TRBV10-1; D unresolved. Germline values: CDR1 WNHNN, CDR2 SYGVQD (reference sequence). V lost 4 bases and J 4 bases, leaving 7 bases between the germline ends. The length of the CDR3 is 12 residues. In DNA form, the CDR3 reads TGCGCCAGCAGTGGGTCGGGAGAGACCCAGTACTTC. Its translation is CASSGSGETQYF.

The V gene is TRBV5-1, the J gene TRBJ2-1, with D possibly matching TRBD1 (6 bases). This CDR3 region has 16 residues. CDR1 and CDR2 from the germline V gene are SGHRS and YFSETQ. V shed 3 bases and J shed 5 bases, with 18 bases lying between them. The CDR3: CASSSQTGYSDNEQFF. The CDR3 DNA is TGCGCCAGCAGCTCCCAAACAGGGTACTCGGACAATGAGCAGTTCTTC.

The chain employs TRBV20-1 and TRBJ2-7, with a weak D call TRBD2 (6 bases). Trimming stripped 6 bases from V and 6 bases from J, with 15 bases between. Germline lookup yields CDR1 DFQATT and CDR2 SNEGSKA (reference sequence). This CDR3 region has 12 residues. The CDR3 bases are TGCAGTGCCCAAGGGGTGACTAGCGAGCAGTACTTC. Its translation: CSAQGVTSEQYF.

This clonotype was counted many times. This chain links TRBV7-9 with TRBJ2-2, with unresolved D. The CDR3 sequence is 14 residues long. Between the trimmed V and J ends, which lost 1 base and 6 bases, there was a span of 9 bases. CDR1 is SEHNR, CDR2 FQNEAQ, per germline (reference sequence). The CDR3 DNA reads TGTGCCAGCAGCTTAGAGGACGTGTCCGGGGAGCTGTTTTTT. Residues: CASSLEDVSGELFF.

This clonotype was found many times. This sequence joins TRBV7-7 and TRBJ2-3; 7 positions agree with TRBD1. The CDR3 runs to 14 residues. V shed 4 bases and J 3 bases; nucleotides not matched to a gene: 4. CDR1 SSHAT and CDR2 FNYEAQ come from the germline V gene (reference sequence). The CDR3 nucleotides read TGTGCCAGCAGCTCCGGACAGGCTACAGATACGCAGTATTTT. Protein product: CASSSGQATDTQYF.

This chain uses TRBV5-1 with TRBJ2-7; 9 positions match TRBD1. The CDR3 has 15 amino acids. Germline V gene lookup returns CDR1 SGHRS and CDR2 YFSETQ. Unmatched junction bases numbered 6, after V lost 4 bases and J lost 1 base. Here the CDR3 reads CASSGGTGLSYEQYF. Written as DNA, the CDR3 is TGCGCCAGCAGCGGGGGGACAGGGTTATCCTACGAGCAGTACTTC.

This clonotype was observed a few times. The rearrangement uses TRBV9 and TRBJ2-2, with 8 positions matching TRBD2. Germline V gene lookup returns CDR1 SGDLS and CDR2 YYNGEE. V lost 4 bases to trimming and J lost 8 bases; unmatched junction nucleotides: 10. The CDR3 contains 15 residues. The DNA of the CDR3 is TGTGCCAGCAGCCCCCGGATAGCGGGGCGGGGGGAGCTGTTTTTT. This encodes CASSPRIAGRGELFF.